These 20 T cell receptor beta chains originate from one sample sequenced in a study of OX40 agonist ivuxolimab in advanced cancers. Data came from immunoSEQ multiplex PCR; TCRdb stores just in-frame clones and leaves some out. Of about 94,000 clones listed, under 95% are singletons. The sample here was CD4+ or CD8+ T cells sorted from blood, taken in a trial of the OX40 agonist ivuxolimab. Receptor source: an adult with an advanced solid tumor such as melanoma, head and neck, liver or kidney cancer.

The chain employs TRBV6-5 and TRBJ1-2; D is unclear. Germline values: CDR1 MNHEY, CDR2 SVGAGI. The CDR3 runs 14 residues. The ends were cut back, 5 bases at V and 12 bases at J, with 22 bases in the middle. The CDR3 sequence is CASSEISVPSRDTF. The DNA for the CDR3 is TGTGCCAGCAGTGAAATTTCGGTACCCTCGCGTGACACCTTC.

This rearrangement joins TRBV7-6 to TRBJ2-7; TRBD1 matches 7 bases. The junction had 10 bases not matched to a gene; V was cut back by 5 bases and J by 9 bases. Looked up from germline, CDR1 is SGHVS and CDR2 is FNYEAQ. This CDR3 is built from 13 residues. The CDR3 protein is CASSNPRDRRQYF. The DNA of the CDR3 is TGTGCCAGCAGCAACCCTCGGGACAGACGGCAGTACTTC.

The chain combines TRBV4-3 with TRBJ2-5, with D possibly matching TRBD2 (5 bases). This CDR3 region has 17 residues. The V end was cut by 4 bases, the J end by 5 bases, with 23 bases between. Germline CDR1 LGHNA, CDR2 YSLEER. The CDR3 protein is CASSLGLASDLQETQYF. As DNA, the CDR3 is TGCGCCAGCAGCCTCGGACTTGCGTCGGATCTTCAGGAGACCCAGTACTTC.

V and J are TRBV18 and TRBJ1-1; no clear D. Trimming shortened V by 6 bases and J by 0 bases, and 5 bases separated the two germline ends. Germline values: CDR1 KGHSH, CDR2 LQKENI. The CDR3 extends over 12 amino acids. Here the CDR3 reads CASSQLNTEAFF. CDR3 nucleotides: TGTGCCAGCTCGCAGCTGAACACTGAAGCTTTCTTT.

The chain links TRBV19 to TRBJ2-7; D may match TRBD1 or TRBD2 (6 bases each). Per the germline V gene, CDR1 is LNHDA and CDR2 is SQIVND (reference sequence). V gave up 7 bases and J gave up 6 bases, with 19 bases separating them. The CDR3 contains 14 residues. In nucleotides, the CDR3 is TGTGCCAGTACCCGGGGGCCAGGGACGGCCGAGCAGTACTTC. It encodes CASTRGPGTAEQYF.

This chain joins TRBV7-2 and TRBJ2-1; D perhaps matches TRBD2 (6 bases). CDR3 length: 14 amino acids. The germline V gene encodes CDR1 SGHTA and CDR2 FQGNSA. V gave up 1 base and J gave up 6 bases, with 10 bases separating them. Here the CDR3 reads CASSLVAGPNEQFF. The DNA for the CDR3 is TGTGCCAGCAGCTTAGTGGCGGGGCCCAATGAGCAGTTCTTC.

The rearrangement uses TRBV30 and TRBJ1-4; a possible D gene is TRBD1 (6 bases). This CDR3 has 14 residues. The ends were cut back, 6 bases at V and 6 bases at J, with 17 bases in the middle. Germline CDR1 GTSNPN, CDR2 SVGIG (reference sequence). The CDR3 DNA sequence: TGTGCCTGCTTAAACAGGGCGGAAGATGAAAAACTGTTTTTT. It encodes CACLNRAEDEKLFF.

The chain is built from TRBV29-1 and TRBJ2-1; 12 bases are shared with TRBD2. The germline V gene has CDR1 SQVTM and CDR2 ANQGSEA. Losses at the gene ends were 7 bases for V and 0 bases for J; bases not matched to a gene: 10. The CDR3 has 17 residues. CDR3 loop: CSARRTSGIGSYNEQFF. The CDR3 nucleotides are TGCAGCGCGAGGCGGACTAGCGGGATAGGCTCCTACAATGAGCAGTTCTTC.

This clone is a singleton in its sample. The chain employs TRBV7-9 and TRBJ1-4, with D possibly matching TRBD1 (5 bases). Germline CDR1 reads SEHNR; CDR2 reads FQNEAQ (reference sequence). Trimming took off 1 base at V and 3 bases at J, with 12 bases between the two ends. The CDR3 runs to 16 residues. CDR3 coding DNA: TGTGCCAGCAGCTTAGGTCGGGGCAGTCCTAATGAAAAACTGTTTTTT. Its translation: CASSLGRGSPNEKLFF.

The V gene is TRBV29-1, the J gene TRBJ1-1; possibly TRBD1 for D (5 bases). The germline CDR1 and CDR2 sequences are SQVTM and ANQGSEA. This CDR3 has 16 residues. V lost 7 bases and J lost 4, with 25 bases in between. The CDR3, as DNA: TGCAGCGCTTCCCCCCTCACCCGTGGGACCGGCACTGAAGCTTTCTTT. Translated: CSASPLTRGTGTEAFF.

The chain employs TRBV19 and TRBJ2-1; 13 nucleotides agree with TRBD2. V shed 1 base, J shed 7 bases, and the junction held 10 bases outside the gene matches. CDR1 is LNHDA and CDR2 is SQIVND in the germline V gene (reference sequence). The CDR3 covers 18 residues. The CDR3 protein is CASSIGGLAGSAENEQFF. The CDR3 DNA reads TGTGCCAGTAGTATAGGGGGACTAGCGGGGTCAGCGGAGAATGAGCAGTTCTTC.

The genes are TRBV14 and TRBJ2-3, with D maybe TRBD2 (6 bases). Germline V gives CDR1 SGHDN, CDR2 FVKESK. CDR3 length: 12 amino acids. V dropped 9 bases and J dropped 0 bases, with 7 bases sitting between them. CDR3 nucleotide sequence: TGTGCCAGTAGCGGAAGCACAGATACGCAGTATTTT. Translating gives CASSGSTDTQYF.

This sequence joins TRBV11-2 and TRBJ2-7; D is perhaps TRBD1 (5 bases). CDR1 and CDR2 (germline): SGHAT, FQNNGV. CDR3 length: 14 amino acids. Deletions cut 4 bases from V and 2 bases from J, with 12 bases between. CDR3: CASSSGQGPYEQYF. The CDR3 DNA follows: TGTGCCAGCAGCTCCGGACAAGGCCCCTACGAGCAGTACTTC. The full variable domain, in which reference TRBV11-2 and TRBJ2-7 provide the parts outside the CDR3, is EAGVAQSPRYKIIEKRQSVAFWCNPISGHATLYWYQQILGQGPKLLIQFQNNGVVDDSQLPKDRFSAERLKGVDSTLKIQPAKLEDSAVYLCASSSGQGPYEQYFGPGTRLTVT.

The chain employs TRBV18 and TRBJ2-7; the D is unclear. The V gene lost 4 bases and the J gene lost 0 bases, with 10 bases spanning the gap. Germline V lookup: CDR1 KGHSH, CDR2 LQKENI. This CDR3 is built from 14 residues. This chain's CDR3 is CASSLPTSSYEQYF. Here the CDR3 DNA reads TGTGCCAGCTCACTTCCTACAAGCTCCTACGAGCAGTACTTC.

This chain joins TRBV14 and TRBJ2-1, with D tentatively TRBD2 (5 bases). V was cut by 0 bases and J by 11 bases, with 17 bases left in between. This CDR3 has 15 residues. Per germline, CDR1 SGHDN and CDR2 FVKESK. CDR3 residues: CASSQDRSWQTKQFF. The CDR3 nucleotides read TGTGCCAGCAGCCAAGATCGGTCATGGCAGACTAAGCAGTTCTTC.

V gene TRBV11-3 combines with J gene TRBJ2-7; 8 positions agree with TRBD2. The V gene's germline CDR1 is SGHNT and CDR2 YENEEA. With V trimmed by 5 bases and J by 6 bases, 12 bases remained unmatched. The CDR3 has 15 amino acids. The CDR3 protein is CASSPPGRASGEQYF. CDR3 sequence (DNA): TGTGCCAGCAGCCCCCCCGGGAGGGCCTCCGGCGAGCAGTACTTC.

The chain is built from TRBV5-1 and TRBJ2-7, with D perhaps TRBD1 (5 bases). V dropped 2 bases and J dropped 4 bases, with 16 bases sitting between them. There are 15 residues in the CDR3. Germline CDR1 is SGHRS and CDR2 is YFSETQ. DNA for the CDR3: TGCGCCAGCAGCTTTACCGTGGGGCAGATATACGAGCAGTACTTC. It is translated as CASSFTVGQIYEQYF.

The rearrangement uses TRBV27 and TRBJ2-3, with a possible D match to TRBD2 (5 bases). The CDR3 runs to 15 residues. The V end was cut by 4 bases, the J end by 0 bases, with 11 bases between. CDR1 and CDR2 from the germline V gene are MNHEY and SMNVEV (reference sequence). CDR3 residues: CASSSPRGSTDTQYF. The DNA of the CDR3 is TGTGCCAGCAGTTCGCCCCGGGGTAGCACAGATACGCAGTATTTT.

The chain carries TRBV29-1 and TRBJ2-1; D possibly corresponds to TRBD1 (6 bases). The CDR3 is made up of 11 amino acids. CDR1 is SQVTM and CDR2 is ANQGSEA in the germline V gene. Trimming removed 5 bases at V and 7 bases at J, with 9 bases between. The CDR3 reads CSVRTGNEQFF. The CDR3 DNA reads TGCAGCGTTCGCACAGGGAATGAGCAGTTCTTC.

This chain links TRBV7-2 with TRBJ2-7; D is uncertain. V lost 2 bases to trimming and J lost 12 bases, with 17 bases between them. This CDR3 is built from 13 residues. CDR1 is SGHTA, CDR2 FQGNSA, per germline. The DNA of the CDR3 is TGTGCCAGCAGCTTATCCCGAGACCAGTTGCCGTACTTC. It is translated as CASSLSRDQLPYF.